A selection of T cell receptor beta chains follows, all from one sample in a study of blood T cell repertoires in COVID-19. The table came from immunoSEQ multiplex PCR; TCRdb's copy has only in-frame clones and leaves some out. The data show 140,000 to 150,000 clones, approximately 91% seen once. The source material was peripheral blood. These receptor sequences come from a human donor in a cohort sampled during active COVID-19. Both conserved end residues are part of each CDR3. D genes are given only for firm matches. Only part of the rows carry a size: once, few, many, or a class if the clone is expanded.

TRBJ2-6,.,.,TRBV5-5,CASSLTGGGPSSGANVLTF,TGTGCCAGCAGCTTGACCGGAGGAGGGCCTAGCTCTGGGGCCAACGTCCTGACTTTC
TRBJ2-7,once,.,TRBV30,CAWSVGLGGEQYF,TGTGCCTGGAGTGTCGGGCTAGGGGGAGAGCAGTACTTC
TRBJ2-3,.,TRBD1,TRBV2,CASSTGTGGGTDTQYF,TGTGCCAGCAGCACCGGGACAGGGGGCGGGACAGATACGCAGTATTTT
TRBJ2-2,few,.,TRBV5-4,CASSLGGRRTGELFF,TGTGCCAGCAGCTTGGGGGGGCGCCGCACCGGGGAGCTGTTTTTT
TRBJ1-4,.,.,TRBV19,CASWGISTATNEKLFF,TGTGCCAGTTGGGGCATCAGTACCGCAACTAATGAAAAACTGTTTTTT
TRBJ2-7,.,.,TRBV9,CASSRGSGYEQYF,TGTGCCAGCAGCAGGGGGTCCGGTTACGAGCAGTACTTC
TRBJ1-1,.,.,TRBV28,CASSFYRGMPNTEAFF,TGTGCCAGCAGTTTCTATCGGGGAATGCCGAACACTGAAGCTTTCTTT
TRBJ2-2,.,.,TRBV7-3,CASSPFVGGTGELFF,TGTGCCAGCAGCCCGTTTGTCGGGGGCACCGGGGAGCTGTTTTTT
TRBJ2-3,.,TRBD2,TRBV7-9,CASSLTSGSTDTQYF,TGTGCCAGCAGCTTAACTAGCGGAAGCACAGATACGCAGTATTTT
TRBJ1-1,.,.,TRBV29-1,CSVSEGVRTEAFF,TGCAGCGTTTCAGAGGGGGTCAGGACTGAAGCTTTCTTT
TRBJ1-5,.,.,TRBV6-6,CASSYDRVNSNQPQHF,TGTGCCAGCAGTTACGACCGGGTCAATAGCAATCAGCCCCAGCATTTT
TRBJ2-1,.,TRBD2,TRBV15,CATSRGTSGGYNEQFF,TGTGCCACCAGCAGAGGGACTAGCGGGGGCTACAATGAGCAGTTCTTC
TRBJ1-1,once,TRBD1,TRBV7-6,CASSPLDREAFF,TGTGCCAGCAGCCCTCTGGACAGGGAAGCTTTCTTT
TRBJ1-2,.,.,TRBV9,CASSGDRIVNYGYTF,TGTGCCAGCAGCGGAGATCGAATAGTTAACTATGGCTACACCTTC
TRBJ1-3,.,TRBD1,TRBV9,CASSPSRDRAFSGNTIYF,TGTGCCAGCAGCCCTTCCCGGGACAGGGCATTCTCTGGAAACACCATATATTTT
TRBJ2-3,.,TRBD2,TRBV6-5,CASHSGRAADTQYF,TGTGCCAGCCATAGCGGGAGGGCGGCAGATACGCAGTATTTT
TRBJ1-3,once,.,TRBV9,CASPPMREYSGNTIYF,TGTGCCAGCCCACCAATGAGGGAATACTCTGGAAACACCATATATTTT
TRBJ2-3,.,TRBD2,TRBV27,CASSFTTTSASTDTQYF,TGTGCCAGCAGTTTCACCACGACTAGCGCAAGCACAGATACGCAGTATTTT
TRBJ1-5,.,.,TRBV19,CASSLGGGSNQPQHF,TGTGCCAGTAGCCTAGGGGGGGGGAGCAATCAGCCCCAGCATTTT
TRBJ2-1,.,.,TRBV13,CASSLEGLGALGEQFF,TGTGCCAGCAGCTTAGAGGGTCTGGGGGCCCTGGGTGAGCAGTTCTTC
TRBJ2-2,.,.,TRBV5-4,CASSARGGNGELFF,TGTGCCAGCAGCGCGCGTGGGGGGAACGGGGAGCTGTTTTTT
TRBJ2-3,.,TRBD2,TRBV6-6,CASTDSGGARDTQYF,TGTGCCAGCACCGATAGCGGGGGGGCCCGAGATACGCAGTATTTT
TRBJ2-5,.,TRBD1,TRBV4-1,CASSQDIGTGPQETQYF,TGCGCCAGCAGCCAAGATATAGGGACAGGCCCTCAAGAGACCCAGTACTTC
TRBJ2-7,few,TRBD2,TRBV13,CASSSGISGRRSSYEQYF,TGTGCCAGCAGCTCTGGTATCAGCGGGAGGCGGAGCTCCTACGAGCAGTACTTC
TRBJ2-1,.,TRBD2,TRBV28,CASSRGLREQFF,TGTGCCAGCAGCCGGGGACTACGGGAACAGTTCTTC
TRBJ1-1,.,.,TRBV7-2,CASSAGATYTEAFF,TGTGCCAGCAGCGCAGGGGCGACTTACACTGAAGCTTTCTTT
TRBJ1-5,.,TRBD1,TRBV24-1,CATSDLTGNQPQHF,TGTGCCACCAGTGATCTGACAGGGAATCAGCCCCAGCATTTT